The 20 T cell receptor beta chains below were found in one sample sequenced in a study of blood T cell repertoires in COVID-19. The protocol was immunoSEQ multiplex PCR, while the TCRdb copy is restricted to in-frame clones and leaves out a portion. The table has 150,000 to 200,000 clones, over 75% seen once; the top ten hold 9.5% to 11%. The sequencing input was PBMCs or T cells enriched from blood (not recorded which). The origin of the receptors is a man aged 45-65 years who had recovered from COVID-19.

The chain is built from TRBV7-9 and TRBJ1-4; the D is unclear. The CDR3 extends over 15 amino acids. V was trimmed by 1 base and J by 4 bases, leaving 10 bases between them. Per the germline V gene, CDR1 is SEHNR and CDR2 is FQNEAQ (reference sequence). The chain's CDR3 is CASSLEARGNEKLFF. For the CDR3, the DNA is TGTGCCAGCAGCTTAGAGGCCCGGGGTAATGAAAAACTGTTTTTT.

The J gene is TRBJ2-5, the V gene TRBV5-6; 10 bases fit TRBD2. The V and J ends lost 3 bases and 5 bases, in that order; junction bases with no gene match: 4. Germline values: CDR1 SGHDT, CDR2 YYEEEE. This CDR3 is built from 14 residues. CDR3 sequence: CASSSLAGTETQYF. The CDR3 DNA is TGTGCCAGCAGCTCACTAGCGGGGACGGAGACCCAGTACTTC.

The gene calls are TRBV7-8 and TRBJ1-4; 7 bases are shared with TRBD1. V gave up 5 bases and J gave up 8 bases; unmatched junction bases: 11. Per germline, CDR1 SGHVS and CDR2 FQNEAQ. The CDR3 has 15 amino acids. CDR3 amino acids: CASSLDPVRGEKLFF. CDR3 DNA sequence: TGTGCCAGCAGCCTAGACCCCGTCAGGGGGGAAAAACTGTTTTTT.

J is TRBJ2-7 and V is TRBV2, with a weak D call TRBD2 (5 bases). V lost 7 bases, J lost 3 bases, and 10 bases lay in between. This CDR3 region has 12 residues. Germline V gene data show CDR1 as SNHLY and CDR2 as FYNNEI. The CDR3 loop is CASMPEGYEQYF. The DNA of the CDR3 is TGTGCCAGCATGCCCGAGGGCTACGAGCAGTACTTC.

The chain combines TRBV28 with TRBJ1-5; possibly TRBD1 for D (6 bases). This CDR3 is built from 14 residues. Deletions cut 3 bases from V and 6 bases from J, with 12 bases between. In germline, CDR1 is MDHEN, CDR2 SYDVKM. This CDR3 is CASSLEQGSQPQHF. DNA for the CDR3: TGTGCCAGCAGTTTGGAACAGGGTAGTCAGCCCCAGCATTTT.

The chain links TRBV6-1 to TRBJ2-7; D is undetermined. Germline V gene sequence: CDR1 MNHNS, CDR2 SASEGT. Trimming removed 2 bases at V and 6 bases at J, with 11 bases between. CDR3 size: 13 residues. This chain's CDR3 is CASSERGFREQYF. In DNA form, the CDR3 reads TGTGCCAGCAGTGAAAGAGGATTCCGCGAGCAGTACTTC.

The chain uses TRBV10-2 and TRBJ2-5, with D possibly TRBD2 on 5 matching bases. The CDR3 sequence is 17 residues long. V lost 3 bases to trimming and J lost 3 bases, with 20 bases between them. The germline V gene has CDR1 WSHSY and CDR2 SAAADI. CDR3 DNA sequence: TGCGCCAGCAGTGAACGAGAAGCTAGCACAACTAAAGAGACCCAGTACTTC. Translation: CASSEREASTTKETQYF.

The V and J genes are TRBV28 and TRBJ2-3; perhaps TRBD1 as D (5 bases). Germline CDR1 is MDHEN and CDR2 is SYDVKM. Trimming removed 6 bases from V and 6 bases from J, with 13 bases in between. CDR3 length: 13 residues. The CDR3 loop is CASRQQASDTQYF. Here the CDR3 DNA reads TGTGCCAGCAGACAACAGGCATCGGATACGCAGTATTTT. Full variable domain (remainder filled in from reference TRBV28 and TRBJ2-3): DVKVTQSSRYLVKRTGEKVFLECVQDMDHENMFWYRQDPGLGLRLIYFSYDVKMKEKGDIPEGYSVSREKKERFSLILESASTNQTSMYLCASRQQASDTQYFGPGTRLTVL.

The V and J genes are TRBV7-6 and TRBJ2-7, with 9 positions matching TRBD2. The CDR3 runs to 16 residues. The trim removed 1 base at V and 2 bases at J, leaving 6 bases unmatched. In germline, CDR1 is SGHVS, CDR2 FNYEAQ. The CDR3 here is CASSLGSSGATYEQYF. CDR3 bases: TGTGCCAGCAGCTTAGGGTCTAGCGGGGCTACCTACGAGCAGTACTTC.

V usage is TRBV11-2 and J usage is TRBJ2-7, with D perhaps matching TRBD2 (6 bases). In germline, CDR1 is SGHAT, CDR2 FQNNGV. The CDR3 is 12 residues long. V lost 6 bases and J lost 6, with 12 bases in between. Here the CDR3 reads CASSRRGPEQYF. As DNA, the CDR3 is TGTGCCAGCAGTAGGAGGGGACCCGAGCAGTACTTC.

This clone was detected only once. The chain carries TRBV14 and TRBJ2-5; TRBD2 agrees at 9 bases. Germline lookup yields CDR1 SGHDN and CDR2 FVKESK. The CDR3 consists of 13 residues. Trimming took 5 bases from V and 5 from J; bases not matched to a gene: 3. For the CDR3, the DNA is TGTGCCAGCAGCAAGGGACTAGCTGAGACCCAGTACTTC. Translation gives CASSKGLAETQYF.

This clone was seen more than once but under ten times. The chain links TRBV19 to TRBJ2-3; 10 bases map to TRBD1. The junction had 20 bases not matched to a gene; V was cut back by 4 bases and J by 1 base. CDR3 length: 21 amino acids. Germline CDR1 is LNHDA and CDR2 is SQIVND (reference sequence). In nucleotides, the CDR3 is TGTGCCAGTAGTAATCCTACGGGACAGGGGAAGGTTTTTGCGGGCACAGATACGCAGTATTTT. Translation: CASSNPTGQGKVFAGTDTQYF.

CDR3: CATSGRQLQGNTGELFF. In DNA, the CDR3 is TGTGCCACCAGTGGGAGACAACTTCAGGGTAACACCGGGGAGCTGTTTTTT. The rearrangement joins TRBV24-1 to TRBJ2-2; D possibly corresponds to TRBD1 (5 bases). The CDR3 consists of 17 residues. Germline-derived CDR1 and CDR2 are KGHDR and SFDVKD. V was clipped by 5 bases and J by 2 bases, with 17 bases between them.

The chain uses TRBV6-4 and TRBJ1-1; 8 nucleotides match TRBD1. This CDR3 is built from 14 residues. The junction had 5 bases not matched to a gene; V was cut back by 4 bases and J by 4 bases. CDR1 MRHNA and CDR2 SNTAGT come from the germline V gene. This chain's CDR3 is CASSVKTGATEAFF. CDR3 in DNA: TGTGCCAGCAGTGTAAAGACAGGGGCCACTGAAGCTTTCTTT.

The rearrangement joins TRBV2 to TRBJ2-7; 8 bases match TRBD2. The CDR3 sequence is 11 residues long. Germline-derived CDR1 and CDR2 are SNHLY and FYNNEI. The ends lost 9 bases at V and 3 bases at J; junction bases unmatched: 1. The CDR3 region has the DNA TGTGCCAGGCTAGCGGGCTACGAGCAGTACTTC. Residues: CARLAGYEQYF.

The chain links TRBV4-2 to TRBJ1-6; D remains ambiguous. In germline, CDR1 is LGHNA, CDR2 YNFKEQ. The V and J ends lost 0 bases and 7 bases respectively, with 19 bases between them. The CDR3 runs to 18 residues. The CDR3 spells CASSQEMVAPAINSPLHF. The CDR3 coding sequence is TGTGCCAGCAGCCAAGAAATGGTAGCTCCTGCGATAAATTCACCCCTCCACTTT.

The chain has TRBV2 and TRBJ2-1; the match to TRBD2 covers 8 bases. Germline lookup yields CDR1 SNHLY and CDR2 FYNNEI. This CDR3 has 16 residues. J was trimmed by 2 bases and V by 7 bases; bases with no gene match: 10. This CDR3 is CASTISGLAAYNEQFF. CDR3 bases: TGTGCCAGCACCATCTCTGGACTAGCCGCCTACAATGAGCAGTTCTTC.

The chain joins TRBV5-4 to TRBJ2-7, with 9 bases fitting TRBD2. Germline trimming cut 3 bases from V and 9 bases from J; bases unmatched to any gene: 13. The CDR3 has 15 amino acids. Germline CDR1 is SGHNT and CDR2 is YYREEE (reference sequence). The CDR3 protein is CASSSEIAGVERQYF. The CDR3 region has the DNA TGTGCCAGCAGCTCTGAAATAGCGGGAGTTGAACGGCAGTACTTC.

This chain joins TRBV5-1 and TRBJ2-1, with a possible D match to TRBD2 (5 bases). The V gene lost 0 bases and the J gene lost 0 bases, with 13 bases spanning the gap. This CDR3 is 17 amino acids long. The V gene's germline CDR1 is SGHRS and CDR2 YFSETQ. CDR3 coding DNA: TGCGCCAGCAGCTTGGTTTCGGGGTCCATCTCCTACAATGAGCAGTTCTTC. Its protein product is CASSLVSGSISYNEQFF.

The V call is TRBV7-6, the J call TRBJ2-3; D perhaps matches TRBD1 (6 bases). The germline V gene encodes CDR1 SGHVS and CDR2 FNYEAQ. The V end lost 4 bases, the J end lost 4 bases, and 18 bases lay between the germline ends. This CDR3 has 16 amino acids. CDR3 sequence: CASSSYNSAGADTQYF. The DNA of the CDR3 is TGTGCCAGCAGCTCATATAATTCCGCAGGGGCAGATACGCAGTATTTT.